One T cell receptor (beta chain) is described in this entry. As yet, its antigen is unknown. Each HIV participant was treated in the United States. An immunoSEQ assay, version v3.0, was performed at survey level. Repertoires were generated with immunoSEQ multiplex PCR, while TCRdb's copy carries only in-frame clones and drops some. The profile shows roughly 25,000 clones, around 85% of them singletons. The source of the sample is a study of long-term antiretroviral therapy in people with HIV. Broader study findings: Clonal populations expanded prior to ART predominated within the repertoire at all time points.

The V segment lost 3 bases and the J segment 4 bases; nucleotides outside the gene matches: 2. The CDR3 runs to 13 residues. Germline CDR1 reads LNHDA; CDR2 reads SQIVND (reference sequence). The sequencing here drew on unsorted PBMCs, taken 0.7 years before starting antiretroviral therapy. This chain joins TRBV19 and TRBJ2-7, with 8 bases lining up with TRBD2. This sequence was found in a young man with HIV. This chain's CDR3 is CASSISGTYEQYF. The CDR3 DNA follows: TGTGCCAGTAGTATTAGCGGGACTTACGAGCAGTACTTC.